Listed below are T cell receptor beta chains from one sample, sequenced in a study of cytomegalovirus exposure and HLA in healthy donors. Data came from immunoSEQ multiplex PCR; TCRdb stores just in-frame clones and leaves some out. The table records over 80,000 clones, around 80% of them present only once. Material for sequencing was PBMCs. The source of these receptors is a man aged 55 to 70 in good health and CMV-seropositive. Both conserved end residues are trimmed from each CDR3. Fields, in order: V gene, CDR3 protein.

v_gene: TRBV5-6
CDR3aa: ASSLLAGSTGELF

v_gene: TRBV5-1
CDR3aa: ASSLEGAGGLNGYT

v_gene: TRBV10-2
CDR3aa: ASSAGLQGRY

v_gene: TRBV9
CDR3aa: ASSVGVAGGQETQY

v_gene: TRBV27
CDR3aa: ASSPLAGGDTQY

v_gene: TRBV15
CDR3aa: ATSRAGRGPSTDTQY

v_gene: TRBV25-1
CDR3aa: ASSIRTGTLQETQY

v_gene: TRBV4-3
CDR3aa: ASSQSLAGLMGELF

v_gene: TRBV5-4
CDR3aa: ASSPRPSGEQY

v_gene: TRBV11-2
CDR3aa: ASSLGQDTQY

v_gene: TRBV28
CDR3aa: ASSLRTAHSNQPQH

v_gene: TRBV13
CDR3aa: ASSSGVGELF

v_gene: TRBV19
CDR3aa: ASGDRTYEQY

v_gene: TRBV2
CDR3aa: ASRDRVGYEKLF

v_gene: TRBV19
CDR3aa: ASREVGAGEQY

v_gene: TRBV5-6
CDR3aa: ASSLGDRYTDTQY

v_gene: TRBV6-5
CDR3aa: ASSFSGQATQY

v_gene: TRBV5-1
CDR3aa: ASSLDWENYGYT

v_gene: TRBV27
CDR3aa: ASSFRGPSYEQY

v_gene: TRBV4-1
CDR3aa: ASSQERRTEAF

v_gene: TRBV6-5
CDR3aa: ASGKTGGGQETQY

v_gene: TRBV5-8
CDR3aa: ASSPGGGRDTIY

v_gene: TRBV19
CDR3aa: ASSWVAGGQNEQF

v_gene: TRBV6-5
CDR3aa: ASSYVHNREQY

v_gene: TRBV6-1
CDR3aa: ASSDTQGASNQPQH

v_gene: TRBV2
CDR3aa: ASSEGGGAYQPQH

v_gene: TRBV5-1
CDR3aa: ASSYTGTGLVNEQF

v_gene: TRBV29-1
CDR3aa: SVPGHQRWDTQY

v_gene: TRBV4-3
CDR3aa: ASSQARAQPQH

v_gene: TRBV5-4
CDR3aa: ASSNGQAYGYT

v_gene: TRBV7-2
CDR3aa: ASSFGLGIIADTQY

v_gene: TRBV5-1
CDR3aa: ASSFRQGYEQY

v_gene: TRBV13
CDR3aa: ASSSGQGNYEQY

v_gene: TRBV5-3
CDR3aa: ARSFNLNQPQH

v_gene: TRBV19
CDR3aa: ASSIVGGRPSTDTQY

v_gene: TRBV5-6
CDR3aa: ASNPLGRFQETQY

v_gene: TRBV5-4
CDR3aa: ASRPAGVTYNEQF

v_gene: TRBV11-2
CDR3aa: ASSEAWSTYNEQF

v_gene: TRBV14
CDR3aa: ASSQVGTEPPGQGGTGELF

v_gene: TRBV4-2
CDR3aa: ASSQGGEHQPQH

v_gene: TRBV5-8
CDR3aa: ASSLVGGAGGTDTQY

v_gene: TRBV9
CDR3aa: ASSPPESHGEQF

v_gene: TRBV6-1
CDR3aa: ASSDRAGPRMAQF

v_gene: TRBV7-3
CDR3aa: ASSLFSGGTGELF

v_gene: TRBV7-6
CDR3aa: ASSLGVSVGADTQY

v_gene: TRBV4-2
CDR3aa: ASSQDRTGNEQY

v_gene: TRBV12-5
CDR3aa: ASGLAGGGALQTQY

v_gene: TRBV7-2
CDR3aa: ASSSRRGALYEQY

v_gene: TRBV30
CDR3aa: AWSRDRATEQY

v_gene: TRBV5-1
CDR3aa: ASSVSGGDYEQY

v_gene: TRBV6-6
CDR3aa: ASSYARTERAGELF

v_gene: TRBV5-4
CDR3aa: ASSSRGNYGYT

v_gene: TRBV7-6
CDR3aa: ASSLAPGETQY